A selection of T cell receptor beta chains follows, all from one sample in a study of T cells expressing NK-cell markers. One entry per CDR3 protein, without DNA, is what TCRdb gives after re-calling the 5' RACE reads. The repertoire shows 150,000 or so distinct CDR3 sequences; the top ten hold 37%. The sequenced sample consisted of blood T cells: a sorted CD56 or NKG2C T cell subset, CD4+ or CD8+ T cells, or bulk PBMC T cells (not recorded which). Source of these receptors: a woman aged 45-59 years in good health. CDR3s include the opening cysteine and the closing phenylalanine or tryptophan.

J gene,V gene,CDR3 protein
TRBJ1-2,TRBV5-1,CASSSDSSANYGYTF
TRBJ1-1,TRBV12-5,CASGLESVLTEAFF
TRBJ2-1,TRBV9,CASSPRRAGYNEQFF
TRBJ2-1,TRBV9,CASSVDPGTSGSPYNEQFF
TRBJ2-2,TRBV4-1,CASSQDNAGELFF
TRBJ2-1,TRBV20-1,CSARDPSGVLEQFF
TRBJ2-1,TRBV6-1,CASSEAGNEQFF
TRBJ2-3,TRBV7-9,CASTTGTSSGDTQYF
TRBJ2-1,TRBV7-2,CASSLGFGREVQNEQFF
TRBJ1-5,TRBV6-1,CASSDTSLHQPQHF
TRBJ2-7,TRBV5-1,CASSPSGLGDEQYF